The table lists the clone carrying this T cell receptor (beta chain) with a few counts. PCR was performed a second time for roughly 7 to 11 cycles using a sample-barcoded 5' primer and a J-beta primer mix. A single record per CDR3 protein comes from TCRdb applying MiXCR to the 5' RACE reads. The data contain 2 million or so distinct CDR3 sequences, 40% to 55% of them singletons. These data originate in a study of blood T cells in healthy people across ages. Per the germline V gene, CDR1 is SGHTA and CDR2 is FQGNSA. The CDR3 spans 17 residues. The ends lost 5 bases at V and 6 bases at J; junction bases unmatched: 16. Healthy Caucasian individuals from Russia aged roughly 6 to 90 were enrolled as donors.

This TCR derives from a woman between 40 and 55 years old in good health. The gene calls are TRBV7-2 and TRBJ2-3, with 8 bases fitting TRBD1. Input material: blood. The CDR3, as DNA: TGTGCCAGCAGCGTTGATCGGCAGGGGGCTGGGTTGGATACGCAGTATTTT. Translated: CASSVDRQGAGLDTQYF.